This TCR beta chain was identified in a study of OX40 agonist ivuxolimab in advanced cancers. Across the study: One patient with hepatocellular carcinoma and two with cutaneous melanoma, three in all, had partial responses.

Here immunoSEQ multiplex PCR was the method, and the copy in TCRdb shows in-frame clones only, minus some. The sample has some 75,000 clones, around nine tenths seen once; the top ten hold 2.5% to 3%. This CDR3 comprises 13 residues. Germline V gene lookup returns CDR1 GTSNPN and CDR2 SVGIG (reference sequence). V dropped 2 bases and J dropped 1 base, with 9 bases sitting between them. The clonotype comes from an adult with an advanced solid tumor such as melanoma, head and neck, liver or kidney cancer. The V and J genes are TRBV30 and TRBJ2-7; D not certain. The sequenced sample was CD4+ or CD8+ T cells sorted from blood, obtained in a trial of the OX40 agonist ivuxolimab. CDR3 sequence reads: CAWSIHGSYEQYF. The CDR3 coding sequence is TGTGCCTGGAGTATCCACGGGTCCTACGAGCAGTACTTC.